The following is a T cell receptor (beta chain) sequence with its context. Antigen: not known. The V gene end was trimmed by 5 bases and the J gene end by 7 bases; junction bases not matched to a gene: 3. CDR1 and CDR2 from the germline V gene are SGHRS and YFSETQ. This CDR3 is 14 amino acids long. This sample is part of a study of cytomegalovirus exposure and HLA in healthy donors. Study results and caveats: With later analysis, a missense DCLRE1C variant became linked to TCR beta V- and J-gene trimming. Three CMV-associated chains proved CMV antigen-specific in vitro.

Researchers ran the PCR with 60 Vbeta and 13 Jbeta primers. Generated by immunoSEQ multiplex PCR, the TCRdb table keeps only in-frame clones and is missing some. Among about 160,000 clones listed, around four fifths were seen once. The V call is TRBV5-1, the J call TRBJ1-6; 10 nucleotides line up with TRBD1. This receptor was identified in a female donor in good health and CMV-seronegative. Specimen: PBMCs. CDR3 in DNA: TGCGCCAGCAGTCGGGGACAGGGGAATTCACCCCTCCACTTT. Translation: CASSRGQGNSPLHF.